A single sample gave rise to the 4 T cell receptor beta chains below, sequenced in a study of shared clonotypes between healthy human individuals (dated by TCRdb to 2020 to 2021). The protocol used for the library was the immunoSEQ multiplex PCR assay. TCRdb holds this immuneACCESS table with in-frame rearrangements only. Some clones are missing; in checked studies, unresolved V genes explain under half, and the rest has no known cause. In this sample the table shows approximately 500,000 clones, around 73% of which occur a single time. The leading ten clones occupy approximately 12% of the sample. Sequenced input: PBMCs. Receptor source: a woman aged 40 to 50 in good health. Some clones in this sample may be carry-over from other donors' samples.

V usage is TRBV30 and J usage is TRBJ1-1; D is unresolved. In germline, CDR1 is GTSNPN, CDR2 SVGIG (reference sequence). Trimming took 4 bases from V and 2 from J, leaving 11 bases between them. CDR3 length: 13 amino acids. The CDR3, as DNA: TGTGCCTGGACGCGTCAGGTTAACACTGAAGCTTTCTTT. This codes for CAWTRQVNTEAFF.

The rearrangement joins TRBV9 to TRBJ2-4; 7 bases agree with TRBD2. CDR1 and CDR2 (germline): SGDLS, YYNGEE. V shed 0 bases and J 0 bases; nucleotides not matched to a gene: 3. This CDR3 contains 16 residues. The CDR3 is CASSVGGGRAKNIQYF. CDR3 sequence (DNA): TGTGCCAGCAGCGTAGGGGGCGGGAGAGCCAAAAACATTCAGTACTTC.

Turning to this clone: Other nucleotide sequences in the sample specify the same CDR3. V and J are TRBV27 and TRBJ2-5; D remains unclear. Trimming shortened V by 5 bases and J by 1 base, and 8 bases separated the two germline ends. Germline V gene data show CDR1 as MNHEY and CDR2 as SMNVEV (reference sequence). The CDR3 extends over 13 amino acids. The CDR3 reads CASSPRIQETQYF. CDR3 DNA: TGTGCCAGCAGTCCCCGGATCCAAGAGACCCAGTACTTC.

The chain joins TRBV28 to TRBJ1-1; D gene unclear. With 5 bases removed from V and 0 bases from J, the gap between germline ends came to 16 bases. Germline lookup yields CDR1 MDHEN and CDR2 SYDVKM. The CDR3 is 16 residues long. DNA for the CDR3: TGTGCCAGCAGTCCCCCCTGGGTGGGTATGAACACTGAAGCTTTCTTT. It yields the protein CASSPPWVGMNTEAFF.